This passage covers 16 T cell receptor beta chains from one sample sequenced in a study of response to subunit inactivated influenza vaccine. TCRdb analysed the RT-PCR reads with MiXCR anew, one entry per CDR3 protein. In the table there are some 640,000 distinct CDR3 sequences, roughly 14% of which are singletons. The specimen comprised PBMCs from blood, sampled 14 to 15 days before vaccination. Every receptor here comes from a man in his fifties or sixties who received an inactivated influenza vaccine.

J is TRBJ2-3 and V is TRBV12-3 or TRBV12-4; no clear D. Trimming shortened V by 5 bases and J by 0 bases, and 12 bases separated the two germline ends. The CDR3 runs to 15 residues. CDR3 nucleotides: TGTGCCAGCAGTCTGGACCGCACAAGCACAGATACGCAGTATTTT. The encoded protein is CASSLDRTSTDTQYF.

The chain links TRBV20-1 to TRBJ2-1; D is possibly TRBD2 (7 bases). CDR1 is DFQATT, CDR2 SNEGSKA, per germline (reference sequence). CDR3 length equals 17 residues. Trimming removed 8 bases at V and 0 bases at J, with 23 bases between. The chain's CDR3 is CSSKGEWRTSSYNEQFF. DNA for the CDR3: TGCAGTTCCAAGGGGGAGTGGCGGACTAGCTCCTACAATGAGCAGTTCTTC.

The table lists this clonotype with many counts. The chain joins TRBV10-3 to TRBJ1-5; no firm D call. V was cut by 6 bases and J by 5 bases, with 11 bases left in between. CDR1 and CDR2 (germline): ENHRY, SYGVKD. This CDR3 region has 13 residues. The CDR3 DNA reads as TGTGCCATCAGCCCCTCGGAGGATCAGCCCCAGCATTTT. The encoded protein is CAISPSEDQPQHF.

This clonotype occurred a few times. The CDR3 sequence: CASSTTSGGAGEQYF. CDR3 nucleotides: TGCGCCAGCAGTACAACTAGCGGGGGGGCCGGGGAGCAGTACTTC. The chain recombines TRBV10-2 with TRBJ2-7; 13 nucleotides agree with TRBD2. CDR1 and CDR2 from the germline V gene are WSHSY and SAAADI. The V and J ends lost 5 bases and 7 bases, in that order; junction bases with no gene match: 8. CDR3 size: 15 residues.

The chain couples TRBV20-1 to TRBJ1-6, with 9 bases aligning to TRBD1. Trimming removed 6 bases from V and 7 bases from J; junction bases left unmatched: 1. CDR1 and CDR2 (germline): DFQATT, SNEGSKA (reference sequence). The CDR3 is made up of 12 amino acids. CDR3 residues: CSAGQGNSPLHF. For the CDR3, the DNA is TGCAGTGCCGGACAGGGGAATTCACCCCTCCACTTT.

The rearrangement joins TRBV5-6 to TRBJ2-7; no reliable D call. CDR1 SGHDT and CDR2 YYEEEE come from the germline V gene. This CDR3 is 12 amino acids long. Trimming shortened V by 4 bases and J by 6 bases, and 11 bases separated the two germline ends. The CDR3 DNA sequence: TGTGCCAGCAGCGAAGTAGGGTTCGAGCAGTACTTC. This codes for CASSEVGFEQYF.

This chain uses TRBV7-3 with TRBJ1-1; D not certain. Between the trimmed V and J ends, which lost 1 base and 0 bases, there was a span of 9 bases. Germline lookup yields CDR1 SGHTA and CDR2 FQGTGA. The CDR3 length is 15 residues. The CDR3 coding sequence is TGTGCCAGCAGCTTAAGACGGACCATGAACACTGAAGCTTTCTTT. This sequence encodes CASSLRRTMNTEAFF. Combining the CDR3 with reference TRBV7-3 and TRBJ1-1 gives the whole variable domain GAGVSQTPSNKVTEKGKYVELRCDPISGHTALYWYRQSLGQGPEFLIYFQGTGAADDSGLPNDRFFAVRPEGSVSTLKIQRTERGDSAVYLCASSLRRTMNTEAFFGQGTRLTVV.

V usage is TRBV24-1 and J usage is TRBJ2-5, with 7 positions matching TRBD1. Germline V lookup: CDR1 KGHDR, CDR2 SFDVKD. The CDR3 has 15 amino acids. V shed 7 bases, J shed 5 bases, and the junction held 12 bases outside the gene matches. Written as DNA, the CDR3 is TGTGCCACCAGATCCGGGTCAGGGGGTTATGAGACCCAGTACTTC. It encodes CATRSGSGGYETQYF.

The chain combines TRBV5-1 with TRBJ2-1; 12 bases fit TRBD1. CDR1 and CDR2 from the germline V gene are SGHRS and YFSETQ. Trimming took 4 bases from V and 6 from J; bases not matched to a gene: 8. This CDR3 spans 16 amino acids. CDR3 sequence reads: CASSAPGTGGLNEQFF. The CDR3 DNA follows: TGCGCCAGCAGCGCTCCCGGGACAGGGGGCCTCAATGAGCAGTTCTTC.

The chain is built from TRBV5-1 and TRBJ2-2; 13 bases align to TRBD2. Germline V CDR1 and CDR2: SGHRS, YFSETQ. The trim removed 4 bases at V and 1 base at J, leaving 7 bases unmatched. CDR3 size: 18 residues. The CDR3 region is CASSTRTSGGENTGELFF. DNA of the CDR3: TGCGCCAGCAGCACCAGGACTAGCGGGGGAGAGAACACCGGGGAGCTGTTTTTT.

DNA of the CDR3: TGCGCCAGCACCCCTTCGGGGGGCCTCCAAAACACTGAAGCTTTCTTT. It encodes CASTPSGGLQNTEAFF. V is TRBV4-3 and J is TRBJ1-1; tentative D call: TRBD1 (6 bases). The germline V gene has CDR1 LGHNA and CDR2 YSLEER. V was shortened by 7 bases and J by 2 bases, with 20 bases between the two germline ends. The CDR3 runs to 16 residues.

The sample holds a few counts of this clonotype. CDR3 residues: CASSPPVSVGRHSNEQFF. DNA of the CDR3: TGTGCCAGCTCACCACCTGTCAGTGTCGGGCGTCATAGTAATGAGCAGTTCTTC. The V gene is TRBV18, the J gene TRBJ2-1; D is undetermined. Trimming removed 0 bases at V and 7 bases at J, with 22 bases between. Germline CDR1 KGHSH, CDR2 LQKENI. This CDR3 has 18 amino acids. The whole variable domain, remainder taken from reference TRBV18 and TRBJ2-1, is NAGVMQNPRHLVRRRGQEARLRCSPMKGHSHVYWYRQLPEEGLKFMVYLQKENIIDESGMPKERFSAEFPKEGPSILRIQQVVRGDSAAYFCASSPPVSVGRHSNEQFFGPGTRLTVL.

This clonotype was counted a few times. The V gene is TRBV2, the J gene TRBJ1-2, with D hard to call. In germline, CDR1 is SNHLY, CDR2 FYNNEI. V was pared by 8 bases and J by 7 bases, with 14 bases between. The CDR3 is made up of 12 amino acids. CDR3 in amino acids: CASVAASTGYTF. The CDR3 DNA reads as TGTGCCAGCGTCGCTGCCTCCACTGGCTACACCTTC.

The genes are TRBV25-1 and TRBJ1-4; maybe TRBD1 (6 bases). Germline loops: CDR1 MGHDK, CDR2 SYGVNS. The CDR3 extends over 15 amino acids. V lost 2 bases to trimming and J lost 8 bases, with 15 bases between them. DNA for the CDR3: TGTGCCAGCAGTGAAGTGGGGGCAGTAGGAGAAAAACTGTTTTTT. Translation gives CASSEVGAVGEKLFF. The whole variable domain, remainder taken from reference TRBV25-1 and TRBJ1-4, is EADIYQTPRYLVIGTGKKITLECSQTMGHDKMYWYQQDPGMELHLIHYSYGVNSTEKGDLSSESTVSRIRTEHFPLTLESARPSHTSQYLCASSEVGAVGEKLFFGSGTQLSVL.

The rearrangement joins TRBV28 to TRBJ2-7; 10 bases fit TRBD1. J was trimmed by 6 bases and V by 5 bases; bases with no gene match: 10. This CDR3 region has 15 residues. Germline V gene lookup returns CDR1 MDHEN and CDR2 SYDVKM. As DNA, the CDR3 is TGTGCCAGCAGTGGGCCGGGACAGGGGACTGGCGAGCAGTACTTC. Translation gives CASSGPGQGTGEQYF.

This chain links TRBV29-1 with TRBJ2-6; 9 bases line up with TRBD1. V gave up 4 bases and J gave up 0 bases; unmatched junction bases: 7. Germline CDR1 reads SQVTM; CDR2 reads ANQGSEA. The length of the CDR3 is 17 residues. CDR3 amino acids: CSVGGQGINSGANVLTF. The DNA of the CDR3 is TGCAGCGTTGGAGGACAGGGGATTAACTCTGGGGCCAACGTCCTGACTTTC. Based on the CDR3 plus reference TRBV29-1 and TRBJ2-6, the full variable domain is SAVISQKPSRDICQRGTSLTIQCQVDSQVTMMFWYRQQPGQSLTLIATANQGSEATYESGFVIDKFPISRPNLTFSTLTVSNMSPEDSSIYLCSVGGQGINSGANVLTFGAGSRLTVL.